This TCR beta chain was recovered during a study of cytomegalovirus exposure and HLA in healthy donors. Study-level points and caveats: Some TCR beta chains (164 of them) were listed as cytomegalovirus-associated. In a later analysis, parvovirus B19, influenza, CMV and Epstein-Barr virus appeared linked to several top co-occurrence clusters. Researchers reportedly found TCR beta sequences accurately predicted most subjects' HLA-A and HLA-B alleles. Indistinguishable V segments, including TRBV6-2 and TRBV6-3, were excluded.

The PCR contained 60 Vbeta and 13 Jbeta primers. Sequenced by immunoSEQ multiplex PCR; TCRdb stores in-frame clones only, minus some. The sample lists 150,000 to 200,000 clones; roughly 77% were seen once. This CDR3 has 16 amino acids. V was cut by 1 base and J by 1 base, with 14 bases left in between. CDR1 SGHTA and CDR2 FQGNSA come from the germline V gene. To note about this clone: Antigen specificity is unknown.

The TCR sequence derives from a woman aged 50 to 65 in good health and CMV-seronegative. The chain links TRBV7-2 to TRBJ2-7; tentative D call: TRBD2 (5 bases). The sequencing sample was made of PBMCs. The CDR3 bases are TGTGCCAGCAGCTTAGATGGGAGCGACTTATCCTACGAGCAGTACTTC. It is translated as CASSLDGSDLSYEQYF.